This entry lists 30 T cell receptor beta chains sequenced from one sample in a study of T cell changes during pregnancy in multiple sclerosis. TCRdb keeps only in-frame clones here, not all; method: immunoSEQ multiplex PCR. The sample shows some 96,000 clones, roughly 90% of them seen only once. This material consisted of peripheral blood, taken after pregnancy. These receptors were collected from a female donor with multiple sclerosis, enrolled in a pregnancy study.

J is TRBJ2-5 and V is TRBV5-1; 10 bases match TRBD2. This CDR3 has 15 residues. Germline V CDR1 and CDR2: SGHRS, YFSETQ. Unmatched junction bases numbered 3, after V lost 2 bases and J lost 2 bases. Here the CDR3 reads CASSFSGRKQETQYF. The DNA for the CDR3 is TGCGCCAGCAGCTTTAGCGGGAGGAAACAAGAGACCCAGTACTTC.

The chain has TRBV29-1 and TRBJ2-5; D perhaps matches TRBD2 (6 bases). Germline V gene lookup returns CDR1 SQVTM and CDR2 ANQGSEA. The V end lost 7 bases, the J end lost 0 bases, and 9 bases lay between the germline ends. The CDR3 has 12 residues. The CDR3 reads CSAEGYQETQYF. The CDR3 nucleotides are TGCAGCGCGGAGGGGTACCAAGAGACCCAGTACTTC.

This chain connects TRBV11-2 to TRBJ2-6; no definite D call. Trimming took 4 bases from V and 0 from J, leaving 4 bases between them. The CDR3 has 14 amino acids. CDR1 is SGHAT, CDR2 FQNNGV, per germline. CDR3 residues: CASSSSSGANVLTF. DNA for the CDR3: TGTGCCAGCAGCTCTTCCTCTGGGGCCAACGTCCTGACTTTC.

Notes on this clone: The same CDR3 also results from other DNA sequences found in this sample. The V call is TRBV27, the J call TRBJ1-2, with D perhaps TRBD1 (6 bases). CDR1 and CDR2 (germline): MNHEY, SMNVEV (reference sequence). Between the trimmed V and J ends, which lost 2 bases and 5 bases, there was a span of 12 bases. This CDR3 spans 14 amino acids. CDR3 loop: CASSLSLGGYGYTF. The CDR3 coding sequence is TGTGCCAGCAGTTTAAGCTTAGGGGGTTATGGCTACACCTTC.

J is TRBJ2-3 and V is TRBV7-9; no clear D gene. Trimming shortened V by 5 bases and J by 0 bases, and 9 bases separated the two germline ends. This CDR3 is 14 amino acids long. In germline, CDR1 is SEHNR, CDR2 FQNEAQ (reference sequence). The CDR3 DNA follows: TGTGCCAGCAGCGAGGATCCAAGCACAGATACGCAGTATTTT. It encodes CASSEDPSTDTQYF.

This clone appeared once. The V call is TRBV5-1, the J call TRBJ1-6; the D is unclear. CDR3 length: 16 amino acids. CDR1 is SGHRS and CDR2 is YFSETQ in the germline V gene. The V gene lost 0 bases and the J gene lost 7 bases, with 14 bases spanning the gap. The CDR3 sequence: CASSLERERGNSPLHF. Written as DNA, the CDR3 is TGCGCCAGCAGCTTGGAGAGGGAACGAGGAAATTCACCCCTCCACTTT.

This clone was seen only once. J is TRBJ2-7 and V is TRBV18; perhaps TRBD1 as D (5 bases). Germline values: CDR1 KGHSH, CDR2 LQKENI. With 3 bases removed from V and 4 bases from J, the gap between germline ends came to 13 bases. The CDR3 is 14 amino acids. The CDR3 coding sequence is TGTGCCAGCTCACCTGGCCAGGGATTGTACGAGCAGTACTTC. This gives the protein CASSPGQGLYEQYF.

The chain recombines TRBV5-1 with TRBJ2-2, with TRBD2 identical over 11 bases. Losses at the gene ends were 5 bases for V and 3 bases for J; bases not matched to a gene: 3. Germline CDR1 is SGHRS and CDR2 is YFSETQ. The CDR3 extends over 15 amino acids. Written as DNA, the CDR3 is TGCGCCAGCAGTCAACTAGCGGGAGACACCGGGGAGCTGTTTTTT. It yields the protein CASSQLAGDTGELFF. The whole variable domain, filled in from reference TRBV5-1 and TRBJ2-2, reads KAGVTQTPRYLIKTRGQQVTLSCSPISGHRSVSWYQQTPGQGLQFLFEYFSETQRNKGNFPGRFSGRQFSNSRSEMNVSTLELGDSALYLCASSQLAGDTGELFFGEGSRLTVL.

V and J are TRBV27 and TRBJ1-1; TRBD1 might be the D (6 bases). The V gene's germline CDR1 is MNHEY and CDR2 SMNVEV (reference sequence). The V and J ends lost 5 bases and 7 bases respectively, with 20 bases between them. This CDR3 comprises 15 residues. The CDR3 DNA reads TGTGCCAGCAGTGACTACGGGATCAGGGGTGGTGAAGCTTTCTTT. It is translated as CASSDYGIRGGEAFF.

The chain is built from TRBV18 and TRBJ1-4, with D perhaps TRBD1 (6 bases). The V gene's germline CDR1 is KGHSH and CDR2 LQKENI. The CDR3 spans 14 residues. V dropped 3 bases and J dropped 5 bases, with 10 bases sitting between them. The CDR3 nucleotides are TGTGCCAGCTCACCGACAGGTCCGAATGAAAAACTGTTTTTT. It encodes CASSPTGPNEKLFF.

The rearrangement joins TRBV18 to TRBJ2-3; 8 bases map to TRBD1. The CDR3 extends over 14 amino acids. V was pared by 3 bases and J by 6 bases, with 5 bases of the junction left unmatched. Germline values: CDR1 KGHSH, CDR2 LQKENI. The CDR3 here is CASSPRTGFDTQYF. Here the CDR3 DNA reads TGTGCCAGCTCACCTCGGACAGGGTTCGATACGCAGTATTTT.

This clone was picked up one time. The rearrangement joins TRBV7-2 to TRBJ2-5, with TRBD1 identical over 11 bases. Germline V CDR1 and CDR2: SGHTA, FQGNSA. This CDR3 comprises 15 residues. The J segment lost 7 bases and the V segment lost 4 bases, leaving 8 bases of the junction unmatched. The chain's CDR3 is CASSSPDRGQGTQYF. In DNA, the CDR3 is TGTGCCAGCAGCTCACCGGACAGGGGGCAGGGGACCCAGTACTTC.

CDR3 in amino acids: CASGARVQETQYF. In DNA, the CDR3 is TGTGCCAGCGGGGCCAGGGTCCAGGAGACCCAGTACTTC. The chain employs TRBV11-3 and TRBJ2-5; TRBD1 might be the D (5 bases). Germline V CDR1 and CDR2: SGHNT, YENEEA. The CDR3 extends over 13 amino acids. V lost 8 bases and J lost 5, with 15 bases in between.

The CDR3 nucleotides read TGTGCCAGCAGCCAGGGACAGGGTGAGATCTATGGCTACACCTTC. This encodes CASSQGQGEIYGYTF. V gene TRBV5-4 combines with J gene TRBJ1-2, with 9 nucleotides matching TRBD1. The germline V gene encodes CDR1 SGHNT and CDR2 YYREEE (reference sequence). The CDR3 spans 15 residues. Trimming at V came to 4 bases and at J to 4 bases, leaving 8 bases not matched to a gene.

The CDR3 nucleotides read TGCAGCGTCGGACAGGGGGGGACCTACGAGCAGTACTTC. Translated, it gives CSVGQGGTYEQYF. This chain links TRBV29-1 with TRBJ2-7; 10 bases are shared with TRBD1. V dropped 6 bases and J dropped 2; count of bases not matched to a gene: 4. Germline values: CDR1 SQVTM, CDR2 ANQGSEA. The CDR3 extends over 13 amino acids.

V gene TRBV14 combines with J gene TRBJ1-2; 8 nucleotides align to TRBD1. Germline trimming cut 7 bases from V and 7 bases from J; bases unmatched to any gene: 8. Germline CDR1 is SGHDN and CDR2 is FVKESK. CDR3 length: 13 residues. Here the CDR3 DNA reads TGTGCCAGCAAAGGGACAGGCCATTTTGGCTACACCTTC. Its protein is CASKGTGHFGYTF.

This chain links TRBV5-1 with TRBJ1-2; tentative D call: TRBD1 (6 bases). CDR1 and CDR2 (germline): SGHRS, YFSETQ. The CDR3 loop spans 13 amino acids. V gave up 1 base and J gave up 6 bases, with 10 bases separating them. The CDR3 DNA is TGCGCCAGCAGCTTGCAAGGGGGTGATGGCTACACCTTC. Translated: CASSLQGGDGYTF.

CDR3 loop: CASSQERQGGPYEQYF. The CDR3 region has the DNA TGTGCCAGCAGCCAAGAGCGACAGGGGGGCCCCTACGAGCAGTACTTC. This chain links TRBV14 with TRBJ2-7; 9 bases are a match to TRBD1. The CDR3 consists of 16 residues. CDR1 SGHDN and CDR2 FVKESK come from the germline V gene. With V trimmed by 0 bases and J by 2 bases, 5 bases remained unmatched. The complete variable domain, with remaining parts taken from reference TRBV14 and TRBJ2-7, reads EAGVTQFPSHSVIEKGQTVTLRCDPISGHDNLYWYRRVMGKEIKFLLHFVKESKQDESGMPNNRFLAERTGGTYSTLKVQPAELEDSGVYFCASSQERQGGPYEQYFGPGTRLTVT.

The rearrangement joins TRBV13 to TRBJ2-5, with D perhaps matching TRBD1 (6 bases). CDR1 and CDR2 (germline): PRHDT, FYEKMQ (reference sequence). Trimming cost V 3 bases and J 4 bases, with 9 bases left between them. The CDR3 is 13 residues long. In DNA, the CDR3 is TGTGCCAGCAGCTTGGGGGCCGCAGAGACCCAGTACTTC. Its translation: CASSLGAAETQYF.

This clone was detected only a few times. The J gene is TRBJ2-5, the V gene TRBV6-5; TRBD2 matches at 8 bases. The V and J ends lost 4 bases and 5 bases, in that order; junction bases with no gene match: 9. Germline CDR1 reads MNHEY; CDR2 reads SVGAGI. The CDR3 runs to 15 residues. The CDR3, as DNA: TGTGCCAGCAGTTCCGGGGGGGCGGTTCGGGAGACCCAGTACTTC. Its translation is CASSSGGAVRETQYF.

The rearrangement links TRBV9 to TRBJ1-2, with TRBD1 identical over 8 bases. Per germline, CDR1 SGDLS and CDR2 YYNGEE. Unmatched junction bases numbered 10, after V lost 4 bases and J lost 5 bases. The CDR3 runs 15 residues. Here the CDR3 reads CASSPPPTGEYGYTF. CDR3 DNA sequence: TGTGCCAGCAGCCCCCCCCCGACAGGGGAGTATGGCTACACCTTC.

This clone was found a few times. This chain's CDR3 is CAIRQATGNSPLHF. The DNA of the CDR3 is TGTGCCATCAGACAAGCGACGGGTAATTCACCCCTCCACTTT. V gene TRBV10-3 combines with J gene TRBJ1-6; D gene uncertain. Deletions cut 6 bases from V and 6 bases from J, with 12 bases between. The CDR3 runs 14 residues. Germline values: CDR1 ENHRY, CDR2 SYGVKD.

CDR3 sequence: CASSPGAPSYNEQFF. The DNA of the CDR3 is TGTGCCAGCAGCCCAGGTGCGCCCTCCTACAATGAGCAGTTCTTC. V is TRBV16 and J is TRBJ2-1, with D unclear. CDR3 length equals 15 residues. Germline CDR1 is KGHSY and CDR2 is FQNENV. The germline V and J ends were trimmed by 4 bases and 0 bases, with 10 bases remaining between them.

The CDR3 spells CASSLGGGPTDTQYF. CDR3 DNA: TGCGCCAGCAGCTTGGGGGGCGGACCCACAGATACGCAGTATTTT. V usage is TRBV5-1 and J usage is TRBJ2-3; the D gene is possibly TRBD1 (5 bases). CDR1 is SGHRS and CDR2 is YFSETQ in the germline V gene. The CDR3 consists of 15 residues. Trimming stripped 0 bases from V and 2 bases from J, with 10 bases between. The full variable domain, rest sourced from reference TRBV5-1 and TRBJ2-3, is KAGVTQTPRYLIKTRGQQVTLSCSPISGHRSVSWYQQTPGQGLQFLFEYFSETQRNKGNFPGRFSGRQFSNSRSEMNVSTLELGDSALYLCASSLGGGPTDTQYFGPGTRLTVL.

V gene TRBV7-2 combines with J gene TRBJ2-2; D is unclear. CDR3 length equals 12 residues. Germline V CDR1 and CDR2: SGHTA, FQGNSA. Deletions cut 5 bases from V and 7 bases from J, with 8 bases between. CDR3 sequence reads: CASSPLSGELFF. The CDR3 nucleotides are TGTGCCAGCAGCCCGCTCAGCGGGGAGCTGTTTTTT.

The chain is built from TRBV28 and TRBJ2-2, with 7 bases lining up with TRBD2. This CDR3 contains 18 residues. CDR1 MDHEN and CDR2 SYDVKM come from the germline V gene. V trimming: 0 bases; J trimming: 2 bases; junction bases outside the gene matches: 9. The chain's CDR3 is CASSLWGLREPNTGELFF. In nucleotides, the CDR3 is TGTGCCAGCAGTTTATGGGGATTGCGGGAGCCAAACACCGGGGAGCTGTTTTTT.

The rearrangement uses TRBV7-9 and TRBJ1-2; TRBD1 matches at 7 bases. CDR1 and CDR2 from the germline V gene are SEHNR and FQNEAQ (reference sequence). The CDR3 covers 14 residues. With 5 bases clipped from V and 4 bases from J, the junction kept 7 bases outside the gene matches. DNA for the CDR3: TGTGCCAGCAGCCCGGGACAGAACTTCTATGGCTACACCTTC. Translated, it gives CASSPGQNFYGYTF.

V usage is TRBV18 and J usage is TRBJ1-6, with D possibly being TRBD1 (5 bases). Trimming cost V 1 base and J 10 bases, with 8 bases left between them. The CDR3 is 13 residues long. Germline lookup yields CDR1 KGHSH and CDR2 LQKENI. CDR3 nucleotides: TGTGCCAGCTCACCACAGACAGAGTCACCCCTCCACTTT. Amino acid sequence: CASSPQTESPLHF.

In nucleotides, the CDR3 is TGCGCCAGCAGTACCGGGACACCGAGCTCCTACAATGAGCAGTTCTTC. It yields the protein CASSTGTPSSYNEQFF. The V gene is TRBV5-1, the J gene TRBJ2-1, with TRBD1 as a possible D gene (6 bases). V lost 5 bases, J lost 0 bases, and 15 bases lay in between. Germline loops: CDR1 SGHRS, CDR2 YFSETQ. The CDR3 is made up of 16 amino acids.

The rearrangement joins TRBV7-9 to TRBJ1-1; a weak D match, TRBD1 (6 bases). The V gene's germline CDR1 is SEHNR and CDR2 FQNEAQ (reference sequence). The CDR3 consists of 12 residues. V was cut by 1 base and J by 8 bases, with 8 bases left in between. CDR3 nucleotides: TGTGCCAGCAGCTTAGAAACAGGGGAAGCTTTCTTT. It translates to CASSLETGEAFF.